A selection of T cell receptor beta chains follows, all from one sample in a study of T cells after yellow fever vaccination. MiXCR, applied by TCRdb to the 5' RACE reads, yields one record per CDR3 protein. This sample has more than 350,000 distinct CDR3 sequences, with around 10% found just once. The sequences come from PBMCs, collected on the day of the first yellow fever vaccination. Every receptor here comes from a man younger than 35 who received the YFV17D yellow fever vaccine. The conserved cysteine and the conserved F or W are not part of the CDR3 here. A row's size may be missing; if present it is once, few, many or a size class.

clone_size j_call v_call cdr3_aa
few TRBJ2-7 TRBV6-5 ASSWGSGALSYEQY
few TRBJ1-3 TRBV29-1 SVDRGGNTIY
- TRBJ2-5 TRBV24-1 ATSAGGGQETQY
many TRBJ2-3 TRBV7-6 ASSLITSGGTDTQY
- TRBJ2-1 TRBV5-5 ASSFSDYLGGEQF
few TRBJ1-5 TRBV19 ASSARQGFNSNQPQH
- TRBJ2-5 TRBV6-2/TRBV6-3 ASSPVWGPSGLTGGQETQY
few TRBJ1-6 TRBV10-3 AISGQWKSSYNSPLH
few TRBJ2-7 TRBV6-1 ASMDVAGGSYEQY
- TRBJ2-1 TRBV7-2 ASSLAGRGGHNEQF
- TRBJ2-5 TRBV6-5 ASSYGGTSGTETQY
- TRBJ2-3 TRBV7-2 ASSLRRGRATDTQY
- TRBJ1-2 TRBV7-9 ASSLVGGPYGYT
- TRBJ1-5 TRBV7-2 ASSVYNQPQH
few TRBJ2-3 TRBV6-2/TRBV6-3 ASSYLGLAGAPPPITDTQY
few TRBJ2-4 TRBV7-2 ASSEDGRGVIQY
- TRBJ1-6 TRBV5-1 ASNRQGDNSPLH
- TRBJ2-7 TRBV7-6 ASSLTERWSRSLYEQY
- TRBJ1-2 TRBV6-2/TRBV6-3 ASSSTGHYGYT
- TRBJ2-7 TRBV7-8 ASSVQGIGIYEQY
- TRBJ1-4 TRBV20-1 SAPVEGEKLF
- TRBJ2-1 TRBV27 ASSLFSPTGVTEQF
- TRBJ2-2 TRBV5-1 ASRIQGITGELF
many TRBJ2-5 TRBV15 ATSRDLAGETQY
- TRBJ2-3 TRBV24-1 ATSGGAEDTQY
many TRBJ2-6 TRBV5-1 ASWGRLAGANVLT
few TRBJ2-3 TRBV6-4 ASLNARTTDTQY
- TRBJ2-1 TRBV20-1 SVTERGGSYNEQF
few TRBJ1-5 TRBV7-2 ASSYGQAMGQPQH
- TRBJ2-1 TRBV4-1 ASSRIGGQKNEQF
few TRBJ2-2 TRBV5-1 ASSQWRGAGELF
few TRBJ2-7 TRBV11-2 ASSPRQSYEQY
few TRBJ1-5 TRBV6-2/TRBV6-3 ASSSKTGFNSQPQH
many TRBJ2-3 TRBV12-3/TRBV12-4 ASSLESGSTDTQY
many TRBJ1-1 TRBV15 ATSTVRTENTEAF
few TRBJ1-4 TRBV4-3 ASSQDVSTNEKLF
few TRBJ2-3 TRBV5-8 ASSPFQGDTQY
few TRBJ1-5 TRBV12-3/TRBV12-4 ASSQQMDQPQH
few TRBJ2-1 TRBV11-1 ASSLVDHNEQF
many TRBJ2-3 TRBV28 ASSSPSTDTQY
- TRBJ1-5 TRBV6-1 ASSGGQGTGNQPQH
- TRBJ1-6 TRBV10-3 AISVDSSYNSPLH
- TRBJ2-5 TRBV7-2 ASSLVGGPSTQY
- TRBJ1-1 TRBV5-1 ASSYPGRMNTEAF
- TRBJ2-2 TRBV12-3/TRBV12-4 ASSFRTPNTGELF
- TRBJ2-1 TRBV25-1 ASSVPTRPPGAYKNEQF
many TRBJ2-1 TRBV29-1 SVEYSGSYNEQF
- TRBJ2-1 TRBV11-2 ASSLGSLAGINEQF
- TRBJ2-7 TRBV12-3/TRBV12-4 ASSARAAAAHEQY
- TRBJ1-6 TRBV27 ASGYPSYNSPLH
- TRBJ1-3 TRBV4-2 ASSQERIPGTGSIYPQY
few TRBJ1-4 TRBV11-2 ASSLSVVQEKLF